This T cell receptor (beta chain) was sequenced for a study of blood T cells in healthy people across ages. With a J-beta primer mix and a sample-barcoded 5' primer, a second PCR ran 7 to 11 cycles. A single record per CDR3 protein comes from TCRdb applying MiXCR to the 5' RACE reads. The profile shows some 940,000 distinct CDR3 sequences, 25% to 30% of them singletons. V lost 8 bases, J lost 7 bases, and 18 bases lay in between. This CDR3 has 14 residues. Study results and limitations: Donor CMV infection status was unknown, possibly confounding age-related changes in expanded clonotypes. Percentage of naive T cells showed a strong correlation with TCR beta diversity.

Each of the donors had ten milliliters of peripheral blood drawn into EDTA-treated Vacutainer tubes. This clonotype was seen only a few times. Antigen specificity is unknown. The same specimen was also included in a second study, on T cells of mothers and their children. That paper notes: According to the study, all extracted RNA entered cDNA synthesis at around 1.5 ug per 15 ul.

The V gene is TRBV12-3 or TRBV12-4, the J gene TRBJ1-5; D is ambiguous. Sequencing was done on a sample of blood. The clonotype comes from a woman aged 40 to 49 in good health. CDR3 sequence: CASGPLGSRQPQHF. In DNA form, the CDR3 reads TGTGCCAGCGGGCCTTTGGGTTCTAGGCAGCCCCAGCATTTT.